The 23 T cell receptor beta chains in this list originate from one sample, sequenced in a study of CD8 T cells in ankylosing spondylitis. TCRdb re-called the 5' RACE reads with MiXCR, one entry per CDR3 protein. This sample has 250,000 or so distinct CDR3 sequences; 24% occur once, and the top ten carry roughly 0.6%. The sequenced sample was blood, either unsorted or a sorted T cell fraction (not recorded which). Every receptor here comes from a male donor with ankylosing spondylitis or in good health (not recorded which).

At least ten counts were recorded for this clonotype. This chain links TRBV27 with TRBJ2-5; 10 bases line up with TRBD1. From germline, CDR1 is MNHEY and CDR2 SMNVEV (reference sequence). This CDR3 is built from 14 residues. Germline trimming cut 6 bases from V and 4 bases from J; bases unmatched to any gene: 5. The CDR3 protein is CASSRDRGGETQYF. CDR3 in DNA: TGTGCCAGCAGCAGGGACAGGGGAGGAGAGACCCAGTACTTC.

This clonotype occurred a few times. The DNA of the CDR3 is TGCAGTGCTGCTGAGGGACTAGCTGACGCCTACGAGCAGTACTTC. Translating gives CSAAEGLADAYEQYF. The chain carries TRBV20-1 and TRBJ2-7; 9 bases line up with TRBD2. V gave up 5 bases and J gave up 2 bases; unmatched junction bases: 10. This CDR3 contains 15 residues. The germline V gene has CDR1 DFQATT and CDR2 SNEGSKA (reference sequence).

This clonotype showed up just a few times. The J gene is TRBJ2-3, the V gene TRBV20-1; TRBD2 matches at 11 bases. There are 14 residues in the CDR3. V lost 7 bases to trimming and J lost 0 bases; unmatched junction nucleotides: 3. Germline V lookup: CDR1 DFQATT, CDR2 SNEGSKA (reference sequence). The CDR3 region has the DNA TGCAGTGGCCTAGCGGGGGGTAGCACAGATACGCAGTATTTT. Translated, it gives CSGLAGGSTDTQYF.

The V and J genes are TRBV20-1 and TRBJ1-6; D is ambiguous. Trimming cost V 0 bases and J 3 bases, with 12 bases left between them. The CDR3 has 16 residues. From germline, CDR1 is DFQATT and CDR2 SNEGSKA (reference sequence). CDR3 residues: CSARDPNGNYNSPLHF. In DNA form, the CDR3 reads TGCAGTGCTAGAGATCCCAACGGGAACTATAATTCACCCCTCCACTTT.

The chain couples TRBV4-2 to TRBJ2-3; D could derive from TRBD1 or TRBD2 (5 bases each). This CDR3 is built from 17 residues. Trimming removed 4 bases at V and 2 bases at J, with 19 bases between. The germline gives CDR1 LGHNA, CDR2 YNFKEQ. Here the CDR3 DNA reads TGTGCCAGCAGCCGTCGGGACCGCGGCTCCCTCACAGATACGCAGTATTTT. Translation gives CASSRRDRGSLTDTQYF.

Many counts were recorded for this clonotype. V gene TRBV12-3 or TRBV12-4 combines with J gene TRBJ2-3, with 9 bases fitting TRBD1. J gave up 6 bases and V 6 bases, and 10 bases lay outside the gene matches. The CDR3 consists of 15 residues. CDR3 DNA sequence: TGTGCCAGCAGACCCGGGGGACAGGGAGCCGATACGCAGTATTTT. This sequence encodes CASRPGGQGADTQYF.

There are many counts of this clonotype. J is TRBJ1-5 and V is TRBV12-3 or TRBV12-4, with TRBD1 matching over 7 bases. J gave up 8 bases and V 6 bases, and 7 bases lay outside the gene matches. This CDR3 has 13 amino acids. CDR3 in amino acids: CASRRQGDKPQHF. The CDR3 nucleotides are TGTGCCAGCAGACGACAGGGCGATAAGCCCCAGCATTTT.

In this sample, this clonotype turned up many times. The CDR3 spells CATSDTRQGTASYEQYF. In DNA, the CDR3 is TGTGCCACCAGTGACACTCGACAGGGGACCGCCTCCTACGAGCAGTACTTC. The V call is TRBV24-1, the J call TRBJ2-7; 8 nucleotides agree with TRBD1. J was trimmed by 0 bases and V by 4 bases; bases with no gene match: 10. Per germline, CDR1 KGHDR and CDR2 SFDVKD. CDR3 length: 17 residues.

This clonotype was seen at least ten times. V usage is TRBV12-3 or TRBV12-4 and J usage is TRBJ2-7; D unresolved. The V end lost 5 bases, the J end lost 7 bases, and 12 bases lay between the germline ends. The CDR3 spans 12 residues. In DNA form, the CDR3 reads TGTGCCAGCAGTCTAAGGACGAGGGAGCAGTACTTC. Translation gives CASSLRTREQYF.

This clonotype was seen a few times. V usage is TRBV29-1 and J usage is TRBJ2-2; D unclear. Trimming stripped 7 bases from V and 4 bases from J, with 13 bases between. The length of the CDR3 is 13 residues. CDR1 and CDR2 from the germline V gene are SQVTM and ANQGSEA. The CDR3 here is CSARMGSTGELFF. The CDR3 DNA follows: TGCAGCGCAAGAATGGGATCCACCGGGGAGCTGTTTTTT.

The J gene is TRBJ2-5, the V gene TRBV10-3; D may be TRBD1 (7 bases). The V end lost 5 bases, the J end lost 5 bases, and 18 bases lay between the germline ends. Germline V gene sequence: CDR1 ENHRY, CDR2 SYGVKD. The CDR3 totals 15 residues. The CDR3 protein is CAISPGGQQAETQYF. The CDR3, as DNA: TGTGCCATCAGTCCAGGGGGGCAGCAAGCGGAGACCCAGTACTTC.

This chain connects TRBV20-1 to TRBJ2-3, with 15 bases lining up with TRBD2. This CDR3 contains 16 residues. CDR1 is DFQATT, CDR2 SNEGSKA, per germline (reference sequence). V was clipped by 0 bases and J by 8 bases; unmatched bases: 6. The CDR3 DNA is TGCAGTGCTAGAGATAGGACTAGCGGGGGGGCAGGTACGCAGTATTTT. Residues: CSARDRTSGGAGTQYF.

This clonotype was detected many times. The chain joins TRBV20-1 to TRBJ2-5; tentatively, D is TRBD1 or TRBD2 (8 bases each). The V end lost 6 bases, the J end lost 2 bases, and 19 bases lay between the germline ends. The CDR3 is 15 amino acids. CDR1 and CDR2 from the germline V gene are DFQATT and SNEGSKA (reference sequence). CDR3 loop: CSAGRAGGGQETQYF. Written as DNA, the CDR3 is TGCAGTGCCGGGAGGGCAGGGGGCGGTCAAGAGACCCAGTACTTC.

This clonotype was observed at least ten times. The rearrangement links TRBV10-3 to TRBJ2-5, with 9 bases that match TRBD2. Trimming removed 3 bases from V and 7 bases from J; junction bases left unmatched: 12. This CDR3 is 16 amino acids long. Germline V CDR1 and CDR2: ENHRY, SYGVKD. CDR3 region: CAISDFVLAGPRTQYF. The CDR3 DNA is TGTGCCATCAGTGATTTCGTGCTAGCGGGGCCCAGGACCCAGTACTTC.

This clonotype was seen repeatedly, ten times or more. The CDR3 reads CASSMGYNEQFF. The CDR3 DNA reads as TGCGCCAGCAGCATGGGGTACAATGAGCAGTTCTTC. V usage is TRBV5-1 and J usage is TRBJ2-1; D ambiguous. The length of the CDR3 is 12 residues. The germline V and J ends were trimmed by 4 bases and 4 bases, with 6 bases remaining between them. The germline CDR1 and CDR2 sequences are SGHRS and YFSETQ.

V is TRBV20-1 and J is TRBJ2-7, with 9 bases lining up with TRBD1. This CDR3 has 14 residues. Per the germline V gene, CDR1 is DFQATT and CDR2 is SNEGSKA (reference sequence). The J segment lost 5 bases and the V segment lost 3 bases, leaving 8 bases of the junction unmatched. CDR3 bases: TGCAGTGCTAGCGGGACAGGGAGTTTACACGAGCAGTACTTC. Encoded protein: CSASGTGSLHEQYF.

The J gene is TRBJ2-7, the V gene TRBV7-9, with D possibly matching TRBD2 (7 bases). Germline V gives CDR1 SEHNR, CDR2 FQNEAQ (reference sequence). The CDR3 extends over 13 amino acids. Trimming left V 5 bases short and J 6 bases short, with 14 bases between. This CDR3 reads CASSRGGVTEQYF. The DNA for the CDR3 is TGTGCCAGCAGCCGAGGGGGGGTAACCGAGCAGTACTTC.

This clonotype turned up a few times. The rearrangement joins TRBV12-3 or TRBV12-4 to TRBJ1-2, with 8 bases matching TRBD1. The CDR3 runs 14 residues. V lost 6 bases, J lost 6 bases, and 9 bases stayed unmatched. CDR3 residues: CASREGQGGNGYTF. Here the CDR3 DNA reads TGTGCCAGCAGGGAAGGACAGGGAGGAAATGGCTACACCTTC.

With regard to this clonotype: A much bigger clone sits one base away, suggesting this may be a read error. The chain recombines TRBV6-1 with TRBJ2-4; TRBD1 is a possible D gene (7 bases). The V end was cut by 2 bases, the J end by 6 bases, with 14 bases between. The CDR3 consists of 15 residues. Germline assignment: CDR1 MNHNS and CDR2 SASEGT. As DNA, the CDR3 is TGTGCCAGCAGTGAACAGGGGGGATTTATAAACATTCAGTACTTC. This sequence encodes CASSEQGGFINIQYF.

This clonotype was observed a handful of times. The chain joins TRBV4-2 to TRBJ1-1, with 8 positions matching TRBD1. The V gene end was trimmed by 0 bases and the J gene end by 7 bases; junction bases not matched to a gene: 10. Germline CDR1 and CDR2: LGHNA and YNFKEQ. The CDR3 spans 16 residues. The CDR3 is CASSQDNDRGFGEAFF. The CDR3 nucleotides read TGTGCCAGCAGCCAAGATAACGACAGGGGTTTTGGTGAAGCTTTCTTT.

There are a few counts of this clonotype. The chain carries TRBV19 and TRBJ1-1; TRBD1 agrees at 10 bases. The CDR3 consists of 15 residues. The V and J ends lost 4 bases and 6 bases, in that order; junction bases with no gene match: 8. Germline V gives CDR1 LNHDA, CDR2 SQIVND (reference sequence). This CDR3 is CASSRTGTGVPEAFF. Here the CDR3 DNA reads TGTGCCAGTAGTAGGACCGGGACAGGGGTACCTGAAGCTTTCTTT. Full variable domain (missing parts from reference TRBV19 and TRBJ1-1): DGGITQSPKYLFRKEGQNVTLSCEQNLNHDAMYWYRQDPGQGLRLIYYSQIVNDFQKGDIAEGYSVSREKKESFPLTVTSAQKNPTAFYLCASSRTGTGVPEAFFGQGTRLTVV.

This clonotype was seen ten or more times. This chain connects TRBV20-1 to TRBJ2-3; no clear D gene. Germline CDR1 DFQATT, CDR2 SNEGSKA (reference sequence). The V and J ends lost 8 bases and 2 bases respectively, with 14 bases between them. This CDR3 comprises 13 residues. The CDR3 nucleotides read TGCAGTTCCGCCCAATCAGCCACAGATACGCAGTATTTT. This sequence encodes CSSAQSATDTQYF.

This clonotype was observed a few times. This chain connects TRBV10-3 to TRBJ1-4; D not resolved. Trimming removed 6 bases at V and 0 bases at J, with 11 bases between. CDR1 is ENHRY, CDR2 SYGVKD, per germline. This CDR3 is built from 15 residues. CDR3 amino acids: CAIRPTDSTNEKLFF. The CDR3 nucleotides read TGTGCCATCAGACCGACGGATTCAACTAATGAAAAACTGTTTTTT.